This T cell receptor (beta chain) was identified in a study of blood T cell repertoires in COVID-19. Study overall: From T cells, B-cell-depleted T cells, or PBMCs came the material, which was cDNA or gDNA.

Between the trimmed V and J ends, which lost 5 bases and 4 bases, there was a span of 12 bases. The CDR3 totals 13 residues. In germline, CDR1 is SGHNT, CDR2 YYREEE (reference sequence). Study processing details: Estimation of nucleated cell counts relied on the amplification of reference gene primers. Data came from immunoSEQ multiplex PCR; TCRdb stores just in-frame clones and leaves some out. That table is the source of V, J and clone size, and D and trimming were worked out from the DNA. Found here are some 150,000 clones, roughly four fifths of them singletons; the top ten hold about 8%. The rearrangement joins TRBV5-4 to TRBJ1-2; a possible D gene is TRBD1 (6 bases). Sequenced sample: peripheral blood. The clonotype comes from a human donor with acute or convalescent COVID-19. The donor label of this sample is uncertain. CDR3 sequence reads: CASSWYRAYGYTF. The CDR3 DNA reads TGTGCCAGCAGTTGGTACAGGGCCTATGGCTACACCTTC.